This T cell receptor (beta chain) was identified during a study of PD-L1 blockade in urothelial cancer. Across the whole study: A median of approximately 150,000 T cells was found in the blood samples. Study-level findings and limits: More expansion of tumor-associated blood clones, seen at 3 weeks, marked durable-benefit patients.

Some clones are missing from TCRdb's copy, which holds only in-frame ones; the method was immunoSEQ multiplex PCR. Among 60,000 or so clones, almost 85% were seen once, and the ten largest hold 4% to 5%. About this clone: Its matching antigen is unknown.

CDR1 and CDR2 (germline): SGHRS, YFSETQ. The CDR3 totals 13 residues. V gave up 3 bases and J gave up 7 bases; unmatched junction bases: 5. The sequence came from a man aged 70-80 years with urothelial cancer. This material consisted of PBMCs, taken around atezolizumab (anti-PD-L1) treatment. The chain links TRBV5-1 to TRBJ1-1; 8 bases agree with TRBD1. The DNA for the CDR3 is TGCGCCAGCAGCTGGCCCGGGACAGGTGAAGCTTTCTTT. The encoded protein is CASSWPGTGEAFF.